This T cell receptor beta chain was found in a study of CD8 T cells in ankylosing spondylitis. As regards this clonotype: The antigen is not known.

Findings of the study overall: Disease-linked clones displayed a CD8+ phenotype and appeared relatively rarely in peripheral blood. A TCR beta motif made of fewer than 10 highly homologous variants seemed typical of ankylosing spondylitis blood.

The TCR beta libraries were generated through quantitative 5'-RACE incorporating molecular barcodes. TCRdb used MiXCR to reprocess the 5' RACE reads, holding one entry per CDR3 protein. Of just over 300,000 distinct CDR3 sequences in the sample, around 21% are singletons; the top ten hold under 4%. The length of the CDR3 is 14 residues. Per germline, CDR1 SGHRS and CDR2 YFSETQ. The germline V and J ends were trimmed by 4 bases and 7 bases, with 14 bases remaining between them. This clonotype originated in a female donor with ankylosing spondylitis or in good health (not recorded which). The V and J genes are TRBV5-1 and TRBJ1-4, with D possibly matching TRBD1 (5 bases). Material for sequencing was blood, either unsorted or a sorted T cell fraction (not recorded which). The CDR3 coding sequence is TGCGCCAGCAGCCTGCAGGGCAGGAGTGAAAAACTGTTTTTT. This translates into CASSLQGRSEKLFF.